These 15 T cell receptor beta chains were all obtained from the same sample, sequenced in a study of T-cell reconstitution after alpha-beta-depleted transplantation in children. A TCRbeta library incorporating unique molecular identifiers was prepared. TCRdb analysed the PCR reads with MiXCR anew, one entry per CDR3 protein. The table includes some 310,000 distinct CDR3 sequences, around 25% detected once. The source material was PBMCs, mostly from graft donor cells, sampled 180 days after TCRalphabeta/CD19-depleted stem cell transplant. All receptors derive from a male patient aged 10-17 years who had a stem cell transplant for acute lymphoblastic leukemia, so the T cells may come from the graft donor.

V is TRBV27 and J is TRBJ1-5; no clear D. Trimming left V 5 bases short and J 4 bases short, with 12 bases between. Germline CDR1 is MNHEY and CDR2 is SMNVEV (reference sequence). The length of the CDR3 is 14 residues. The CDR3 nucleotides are TGTGCCAGCAGTAAGGTCCCTTTTAATCAGCCCCAGCATTTT. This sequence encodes CASSKVPFNQPQHF.

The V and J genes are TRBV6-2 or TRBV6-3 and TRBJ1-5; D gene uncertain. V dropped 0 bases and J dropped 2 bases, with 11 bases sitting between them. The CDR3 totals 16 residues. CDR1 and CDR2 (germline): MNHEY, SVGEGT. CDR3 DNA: TGTGCCAGCAGTTACTCGAGGAGATCGGGCAATCAGCCCCAGCATTTT. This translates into CASSYSRRSGNQPQHF.

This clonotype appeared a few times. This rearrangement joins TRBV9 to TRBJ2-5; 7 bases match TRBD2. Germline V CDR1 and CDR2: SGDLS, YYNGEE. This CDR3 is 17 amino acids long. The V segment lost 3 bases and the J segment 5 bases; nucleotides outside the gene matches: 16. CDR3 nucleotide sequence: TGTGCCAGCAGCGCCTCGCCGTCTGCGGGAGAGGAGGAGACCCAGTACTTC. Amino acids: CASSASPSAGEEETQYF.

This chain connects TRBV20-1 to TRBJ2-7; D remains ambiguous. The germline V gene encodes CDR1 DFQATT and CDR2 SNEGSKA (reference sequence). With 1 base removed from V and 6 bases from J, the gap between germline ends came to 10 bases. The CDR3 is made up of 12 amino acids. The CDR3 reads CSARVPWAEQYF. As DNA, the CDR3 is TGCAGTGCTAGAGTGCCCTGGGCCGAGCAGTACTTC.

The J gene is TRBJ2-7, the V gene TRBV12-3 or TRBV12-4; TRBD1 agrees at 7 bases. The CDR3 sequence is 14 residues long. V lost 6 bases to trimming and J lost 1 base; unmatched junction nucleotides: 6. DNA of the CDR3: TGTGCCAGCAGCGACAGGGTAAGGTCCTACGAGCAGTACTTC. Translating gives CASSDRVRSYEQYF.

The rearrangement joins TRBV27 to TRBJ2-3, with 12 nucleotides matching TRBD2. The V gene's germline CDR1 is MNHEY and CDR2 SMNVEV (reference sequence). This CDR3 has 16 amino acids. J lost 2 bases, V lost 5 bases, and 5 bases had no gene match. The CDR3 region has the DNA TGTGCCAGCAGTCATGGACTAGCGGGATCCACAGATACGCAGTATTTT. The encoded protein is CASSHGLAGSTDTQYF.

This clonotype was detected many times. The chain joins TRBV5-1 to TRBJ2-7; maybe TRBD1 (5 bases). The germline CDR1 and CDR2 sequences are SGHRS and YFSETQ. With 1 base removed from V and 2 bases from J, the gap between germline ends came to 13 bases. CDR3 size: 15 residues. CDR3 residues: CASSLWGGQAYEQYF. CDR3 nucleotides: TGCGCCAGCAGCTTGTGGGGTGGACAAGCCTACGAGCAGTACTTC.

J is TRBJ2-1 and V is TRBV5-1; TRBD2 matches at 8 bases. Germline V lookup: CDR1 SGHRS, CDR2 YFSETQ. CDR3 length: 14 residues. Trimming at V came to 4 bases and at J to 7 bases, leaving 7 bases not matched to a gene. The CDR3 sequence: CASSRGLGGNEQFF. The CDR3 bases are TGCGCCAGCAGCAGGGGACTAGGGGGGAATGAGCAGTTCTTC.

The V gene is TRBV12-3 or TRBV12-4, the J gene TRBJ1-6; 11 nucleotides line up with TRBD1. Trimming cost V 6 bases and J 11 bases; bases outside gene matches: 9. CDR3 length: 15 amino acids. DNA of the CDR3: TGTGCCAGCAGGCGGACAGGGGGCGTGCGAACACCCCTCCACTTT. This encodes CASRRTGGVRTPLHF.

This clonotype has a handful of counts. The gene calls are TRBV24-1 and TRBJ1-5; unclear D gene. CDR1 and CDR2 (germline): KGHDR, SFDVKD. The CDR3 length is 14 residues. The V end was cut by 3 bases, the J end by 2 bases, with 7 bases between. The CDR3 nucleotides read TGTGCCACCAGTGATCCCCCGGGCAATCAGCCCCAGCATTTT. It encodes CATSDPPGNQPQHF.

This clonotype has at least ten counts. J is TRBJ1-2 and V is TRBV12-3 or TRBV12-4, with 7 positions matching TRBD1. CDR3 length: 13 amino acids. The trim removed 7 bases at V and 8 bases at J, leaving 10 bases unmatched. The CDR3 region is CASTPGQSFGYTF. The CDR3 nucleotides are TGTGCCAGCACCCCGGGACAGTCATTCGGCTACACCTTC.

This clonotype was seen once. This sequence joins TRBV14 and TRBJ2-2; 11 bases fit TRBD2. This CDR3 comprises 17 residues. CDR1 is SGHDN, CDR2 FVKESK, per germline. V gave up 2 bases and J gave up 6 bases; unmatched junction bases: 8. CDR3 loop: CASSQLTSGSEPGELFF. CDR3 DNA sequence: TGTGCCAGCAGCCAACTCACTAGCGGGAGTGAACCCGGGGAGCTGTTTTTT.

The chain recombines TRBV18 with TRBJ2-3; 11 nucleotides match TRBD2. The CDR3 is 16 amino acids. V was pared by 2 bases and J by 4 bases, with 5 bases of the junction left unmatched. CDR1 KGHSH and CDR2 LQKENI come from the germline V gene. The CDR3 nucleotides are TGTGCCAGCTCACCAGCGGGACTAGCGGCCTCAGATACGCAGTATTTT. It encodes CASSPAGLAASDTQYF. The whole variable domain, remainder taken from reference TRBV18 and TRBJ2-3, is NAGVMQNPRHLVRRRGQEARLRCSPMKGHSHVYWYRQLPEEGLKFMVYLQKENIIDESGMPKERFSAEFPKEGPSILRIQQVVRGDSAAYFCASSPAGLAASDTQYFGPGTRLTVL.

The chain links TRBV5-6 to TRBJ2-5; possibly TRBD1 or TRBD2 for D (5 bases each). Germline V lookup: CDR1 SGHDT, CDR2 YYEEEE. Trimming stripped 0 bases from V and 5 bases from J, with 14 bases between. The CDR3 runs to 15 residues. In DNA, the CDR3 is TGTGCCAGCAGCTTGGGCATGGGGCGGACTGAGACCCAGTACTTC. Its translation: CASSLGMGRTETQYF.

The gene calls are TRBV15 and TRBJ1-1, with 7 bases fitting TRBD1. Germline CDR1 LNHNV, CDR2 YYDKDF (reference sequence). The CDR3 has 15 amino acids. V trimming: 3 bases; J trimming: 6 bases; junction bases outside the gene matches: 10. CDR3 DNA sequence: TGTGCCACCAGCAGCAGGACAGGCCGATTCCCTGAAGCTTTCTTT. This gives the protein CATSSRTGRFPEAFF.